This T cell receptor (beta chain) was sequenced for a study of monozygotic twins with inflammatory bowel disease. Reanalyzing the 5' RACE reads, TCRdb keeps one entry per CDR3 protein, without DNA. The data include approximately 380,000 distinct CDR3 sequences; the top ten clones carry 2.5% to 3%. The CDR3 is 14 residues long. Germline lookup yields CDR1 MNHEY and CDR2 SVGEGT. Sequenced input: blood. This clonotype was obtained from a human donor with ulcerative colitis or Crohn's disease, or a healthy co-twin of an affected twin (not recorded which). The chain employs TRBV6-2 or TRBV6-3 and TRBJ2-7. CDR3 in amino acids: CASSYGGGRYEQYF.